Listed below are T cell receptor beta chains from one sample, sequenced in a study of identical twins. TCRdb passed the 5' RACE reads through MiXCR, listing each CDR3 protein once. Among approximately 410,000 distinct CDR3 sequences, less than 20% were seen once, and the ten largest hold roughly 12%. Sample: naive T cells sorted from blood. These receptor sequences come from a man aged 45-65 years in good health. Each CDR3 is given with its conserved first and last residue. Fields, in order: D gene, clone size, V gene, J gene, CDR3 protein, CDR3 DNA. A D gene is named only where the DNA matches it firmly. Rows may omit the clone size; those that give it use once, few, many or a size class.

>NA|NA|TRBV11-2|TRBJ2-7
CASSPSFFLFF
TGTGCCAGCAGCCCTAGTTTTTTCCTGTTCTTC
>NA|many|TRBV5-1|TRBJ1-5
CASSPRGNQPQHF
TGCGCCAGCAGCCCCCGGGGCAATCAGCCCCAGCATTTT
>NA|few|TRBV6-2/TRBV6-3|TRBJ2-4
CASTPLNGPNIQYF
TGTGCCAGCACCCCTCTTAACGGACCGAACATTCAGTACTTC
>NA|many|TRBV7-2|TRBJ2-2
CASSLRGRSTGELFF
TGTGCCAGCAGCTTGAGGGGACGATCGACCGGGGAGCTGTTTTTT
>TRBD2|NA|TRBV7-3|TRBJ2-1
CASSTTLAGYNEQFF
TGTGCCAGCAGCACAACCCTAGCGGGGTACAATGAGCAGTTCTTC
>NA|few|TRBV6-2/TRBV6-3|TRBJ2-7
CASSYYGQTYEQYF
TGTGCCAGCAGTTATTACGGACAGACCTACGAGCAGTACTTC
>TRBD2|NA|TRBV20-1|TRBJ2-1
CSATSGRNNEQFF
TGCAGTGCTACTAGCGGGAGGAACAATGAGCAGTTCTTC
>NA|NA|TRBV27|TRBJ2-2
CASSPAGTGELFF
TGTGCCAGCAGTCCAGCGGGCACCGGGGAGCTGTTTTTT
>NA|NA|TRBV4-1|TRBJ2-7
CASSQEERDYEQYF
TGCGCCAGCAGCCAAGAGGAAAGGGACTACGAGCAGTACTTC
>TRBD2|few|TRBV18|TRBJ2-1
CASSRKGLAGGSSQFF
TGTGCCAGCTCACGAAAGGGACTAGCGGGAGGATCTTCGCAGTTCTTC
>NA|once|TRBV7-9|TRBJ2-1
CASSLVGNKNNEQFF
TGTGCCAGCAGCTTAGTGGGTAACAAAAACAATGAGCAGTTCTTC
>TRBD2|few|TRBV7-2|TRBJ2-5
CASSSQALAGETQYF
TGTGCCAGCAGCTCTCAGGCGCTAGCGGGAGAGACCCAGTACTTC
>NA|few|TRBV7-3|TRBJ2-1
CASSTDPSVTEQFF
TGTGCCAGCAGTACGGACCCCTCGGTGACTGAGCAGTTCTTC
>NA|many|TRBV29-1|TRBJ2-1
CSVVGQKRSEQFF
TGCAGCGTTGTAGGGCAGAAAAGGAGTGAGCAGTTCTTC
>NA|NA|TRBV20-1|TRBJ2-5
CSARSSAAVGETQYF
TGCAGTGCTAGATCCTCAGCCGCCGTAGGGGAGACCCAGTACTTC
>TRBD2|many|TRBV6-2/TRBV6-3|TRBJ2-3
CASRTGLARTSTDTQYF
TGTGCCAGCAGAACGGGACTAGCGAGAACTAGCACAGATACGCAGTATTTT
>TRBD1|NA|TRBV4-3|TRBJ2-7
CASSQGTGGTYGQYF
TGCGCCAGCAGCCAAGGTACAGGGGGAACCTACGGGCAGTACTTC
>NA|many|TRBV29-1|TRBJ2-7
CSVARQLEYEQYF
TGCAGCGTTGCTCGACAGCTAGAGTACGAGCAGTACTTC
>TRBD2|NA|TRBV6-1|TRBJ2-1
CASSKAGGPYNEQFF
TGTGCCAGCAGTAAAGCGGGAGGGCCCTACAATGAGCAGTTCTTC
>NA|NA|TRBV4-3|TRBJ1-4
CASSQEGTRVRGREKLFF
TGCGCCAGCAGCCAAGAGGGGACCCGGGTCCGTGGTCGGGAAAAACTGTTTTTT
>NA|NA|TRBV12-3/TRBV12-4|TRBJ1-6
CASSLVSNSPLHF
TGTGCCAGCAGTTTAGTGTCCAATTCACCCCTCCACTTT
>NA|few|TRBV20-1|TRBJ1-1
CSASDLEDTANTEAFF
TGCAGTGCTAGCGACTTGGAGGACACGGCGAACACTGAAGCTTTCTTT
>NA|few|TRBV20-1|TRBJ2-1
CSASPGAYNEQFF
TGCAGTGCTAGTCCGGGGGCCTACAATGAGCAGTTCTTC
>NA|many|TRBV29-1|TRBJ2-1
CSVVRGGNEQFF
TGCAGCGTTGTTAGAGGAGGCAATGAGCAGTTCTTC
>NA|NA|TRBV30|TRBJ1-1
CAWAYFNTEAFF
TGTGCCTGGGCCTACTTTAACACTGAAGCTTTCTTT
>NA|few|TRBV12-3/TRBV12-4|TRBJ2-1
CASSLLAGQYYNEQFF
TGTGCCAGCAGCCTACTGGCTGGACAGTACTACAATGAGCAGTTCTTC
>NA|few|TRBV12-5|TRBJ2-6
CASGLGGTPPGANVLTF
TGTGCTAGTGGTTTGGGAGGGACTCCGCCTGGGGCCAACGTCCTGACTTTC
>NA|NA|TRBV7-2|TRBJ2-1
CASSRDGTRQFF
TGTGCCAGCAGCAGAGACGGGACTCGGCAGTTCTTC
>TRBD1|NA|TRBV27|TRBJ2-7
CASSTWTGLQLYEQYF
TGTGCCAGCAGTACGTGGACAGGGCTCCAACTCTACGAGCAGTACTTC
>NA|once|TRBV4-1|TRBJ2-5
CASSQVGVTQYF
TGCGCCAGCAGCCAAGTGGGAGTGACCCAGTACTTC
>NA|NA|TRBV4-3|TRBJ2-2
CASSPTSRGPNTGELFF
TGCGCCAGCAGCCCTACTAGCAGGGGCCCGAACACCGGGGAGCTGTTTTTT
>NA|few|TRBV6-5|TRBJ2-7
CASSYSFGAGSYEQYF
TGTGCCAGCAGTTACTCGTTCGGGGCGGGGTCCTACGAGCAGTACTTC
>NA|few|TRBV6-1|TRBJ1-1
CASRPGTYTEAFF
TGTGCCAGCAGGCCGGGAACCTACACTGAAGCTTTCTTT
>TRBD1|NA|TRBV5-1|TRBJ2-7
CASSPRQGNSYEQYF
TGCGCCAGCAGCCCCCGACAGGGCAACTCCTACGAGCAGTACTTC
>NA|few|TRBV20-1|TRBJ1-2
CSAPSSMTYGYTF
TGCAGTGCTCCAAGTAGTATGACATATGGCTACACCTTC
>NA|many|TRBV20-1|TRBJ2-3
CSAEDSGTDTQYF
TGCAGTGCTGAGGACTCCGGCACAGATACGCAGTATTTT
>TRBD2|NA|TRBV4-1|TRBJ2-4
CASSQVPSGVNIQYF
TGCGCCAGCAGCCAAGTTCCTAGCGGGGTAAACATTCAGTACTTC
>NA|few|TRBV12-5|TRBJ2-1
CASGHLRNEQFF
TGTGCTAGTGGCCATCTGCGCAATGAGCAGTTCTTC
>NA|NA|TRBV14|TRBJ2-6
CASSPAGATGANVLTF
TGTGCCAGCAGCCCGGCCGGGGCGACTGGGGCCAACGTCCTGACTTTC
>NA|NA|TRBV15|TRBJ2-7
CATSRDTIGAGEQYF
TGTGCCACCAGCAGAGATACCATTGGGGCTGGCGAGCAGTACTTC